This entry lists 18 T cell receptor beta chains sequenced from one sample in a study of cytomegalovirus exposure and HLA in healthy donors. Some clones are missing from TCRdb's copy, which holds only in-frame ones; the method was immunoSEQ multiplex PCR. The table lists some 140,000 clones, approximately 85% of them singletons, with approximately 1.5% in the top ten. Sequenced material: PBMCs. These receptors were obtained from a woman in her 30s in good health and CMV-seronegative.

The CDR3 DNA reads TGTGCCAGCAGCTTCCGGACATCACTTTTGGAGCAGTTCTTC. Translating it yields CASSFRTSLLEQFF. This chain links TRBV7-9 with TRBJ2-1, with D tentatively TRBD1 (5 bases). Germline V gives CDR1 SEHNR, CDR2 FQNEAQ (reference sequence). V gave up 3 bases and J gave up 10 bases, with 16 bases separating them. This CDR3 contains 14 residues.

In its sample, this clone was seen once. The V and J genes are TRBV2 and TRBJ2-4, with D perhaps matching TRBD2 (6 bases). The CDR3 extends over 16 amino acids. Between the trimmed V and J ends, which lost 8 bases and 0 bases, there was a span of 17 bases. Germline-derived CDR1 and CDR2 are SNHLY and FYNNEI. The CDR3 DNA follows: TGTGCCAGCGGATTGGGAGGCGCAATAGCCAAAAACATTCAGTACTTC. Protein product: CASGLGGAIAKNIQYF.

The chain joins TRBV5-1 to TRBJ2-5; 8 bases are shared with TRBD2. Germline CDR1 and CDR2: SGHRS and YFSETQ. After removal of 1 base from V and 4 bases from J, the junction contained 15 bases not matched to a gene. This CDR3 has 18 residues. CDR3 region: CASSLLPAGGGSGETQYF. The CDR3 DNA reads as TGCGCCAGCAGCTTGTTGCCCGCCGGCGGGGGGTCGGGAGAGACCCAGTACTTC.

The V call is TRBV6-5, the J call TRBJ2-7; D ambiguous. Germline V CDR1 and CDR2: MNHEY, SVGAGI. The CDR3 covers 12 residues. Trimming shortened V by 5 bases and J by 6 bases, and 11 bases separated the two germline ends. The CDR3 DNA reads as TGTGCCAGCAGTGGCGAACGGAGCGAGCAGTACTTC. Translating gives CASSGERSEQYF.

Notes on this clone: The junction departs from germline at one end; a sequencing error may be responsible. This chain joins TRBV7-7 and TRBJ2-2, with D perhaps TRBD2 (5 bases). The CDR3 has 13 amino acids. CDR1 and CDR2 from the germline V gene are SSHAT and FNYEAQ (reference sequence). The CDR3 region has the DNA TGTGCTAGCAGCTTAGCAGCGGAGGGGGAGCTGTTTTTT. It yields the protein CASSLAAEGELFF.

The genes are TRBV5-1 and TRBJ2-7; perhaps TRBD2 as D (5 bases). Germline lookup yields CDR1 SGHRS and CDR2 YFSETQ. The CDR3 has 14 amino acids. With 0 bases removed from V and 6 bases from J, the gap between germline ends came to 13 bases. The CDR3 bases are TGCGCCAGCAGCTTGGCCCTTTTAGGGAGCGAGCAGTACTTC. This codes for CASSLALLGSEQYF.

The gene calls are TRBV6-1 and TRBJ2-7; D remains unclear. Trimming removed 6 bases from V and 3 bases from J, with 9 bases in between. The CDR3 loop spans 12 amino acids. The germline gives CDR1 MNHNS, CDR2 SASEGT. For the CDR3, the DNA is TGTGCCAGCAGGGCTCGTTACTACGAGCAGTACTTC. As protein: CASRARYYEQYF.

This clone was seen only once. V gene TRBV7-3 combines with J gene TRBJ2-5, with TRBD1 matching 8 bases. The J segment lost 3 bases and the V segment lost 4 bases, leaving 1 base of the junction unmatched. This CDR3 is built from 13 residues. Germline loops: CDR1 SGHTA, CDR2 FQGTGA. The CDR3, as DNA: TGTGCCAGCAGCTCGGACAGGGAAGAGACCCAGTACTTC. Amino acids: CASSSDREETQYF.

CDR3 protein: CASSTDRAHYEQYF. The DNA of the CDR3 is TGTGCCAGCAGCACGGACAGGGCTCACTACGAGCAGTACTTC. The genes are TRBV14 and TRBJ2-7; 8 bases map to TRBD1. CDR3 length: 14 amino acids. V lost 5 bases, J lost 3 bases, and 6 bases stayed unmatched. Per germline, CDR1 SGHDN and CDR2 FVKESK.

V is TRBV10-3 and J is TRBJ2-7; 7 bases align to TRBD1. The junction had 6 bases not matched to a gene; V was cut back by 5 bases and J by 2 bases. The length of the CDR3 is 14 residues. Germline V CDR1 and CDR2: ENHRY, SYGVKD. CDR3 in amino acids: CAISRGTDAYEQYF. CDR3 bases: TGTGCCATCAGTCGAGGGACAGACGCCTACGAGCAGTACTTC.

This clone was recorded only once. J is TRBJ2-7 and V is TRBV5-1; 7 nucleotides match TRBD1. Trimming removed 4 bases from V and 0 bases from J; junction bases left unmatched: 10. Germline values: CDR1 SGHRS, CDR2 YFSETQ. This CDR3 is 16 amino acids long. The CDR3 reads CASSPSSTGHSYEQYF. The CDR3 DNA sequence: TGCGCCAGCAGCCCATCATCGACAGGGCACTCCTACGAGCAGTACTTC.

A remark on this clone: The junction departs from the called germline gene at one end, perhaps through a read error. The J gene is TRBJ2-7, the V gene TRBV6-6, with 7 positions matching TRBD1. Per the germline V gene, CDR1 is MNHNY and CDR2 is SVGAGI (reference sequence). This CDR3 has 12 amino acids. CDR3 sequence reads: CASSAQPTGMNF. In DNA, the CDR3 is TGTGCCAGCAGTGCTCAACCGACAGGGATGAACTTC.

A single count supports this clone. The J gene is TRBJ2-3, the V gene TRBV9, with TRBD2 as a possible D gene (5 bases). Trimming cost V 4 bases and J 2 bases, with 11 bases left between them. CDR3 length equals 14 residues. Germline V gives CDR1 SGDLS, CDR2 YYNGEE. Here the CDR3 reads CASSTRGPTDTQYF. DNA for the CDR3: TGTGCCAGCAGCACTAGAGGGCCCACAGATACGCAGTATTTT.

V is TRBV6-1 and J is TRBJ1-6; possibly TRBD1 for D (6 bases). Germline CDR1 and CDR2: MNHNS and SASEGT. The V end was cut by 5 bases, the J end by 9 bases, with 17 bases between. This CDR3 contains 15 residues. CDR3 nucleotide sequence: TGTGCCAGCAGTTTAACCGGGACAATGGGTTCACCCCTCCACTTT. Amino acids: CASSLTGTMGSPLHF.

This clone was observed a single time. The chain has TRBV7-2 and TRBJ1-3; weak D call: TRBD1 (5 bases). Germline V gene data show CDR1 as SGHTA and CDR2 as FQGNSA. V was clipped by 2 bases and J by 0 bases, with 8 bases between them. The CDR3 length is 15 residues. DNA of the CDR3: TGTGCCAGCAGCTTAAGGGGCCGCTCTGGAAACACCATATATTTT. It translates to CASSLRGRSGNTIYF.

The chain has TRBV6-5 and TRBJ2-7, with TRBD1 matching over 9 bases. The CDR3 runs to 15 residues. Germline trimming cut 2 bases from V and 0 bases from J; bases unmatched to any gene: 2. Germline CDR1 reads MNHEY; CDR2 reads SVGAGI. CDR3 in DNA: TGTGCCAGCAGTTACGGGACAGGGAGCTCCTACGAGCAGTACTTC. It encodes CASSYGTGSSYEQYF.

This chain connects TRBV6-6 to TRBJ1-3, with 7 positions matching TRBD1. Germline V lookup: CDR1 MNHNY, CDR2 SVGAGI (reference sequence). After removal of 5 bases from V and 0 bases from J, the junction contained 7 bases not matched to a gene. CDR3 length: 16 residues. CDR3 loop: CASSRLTGRSGNTIYF. Here the CDR3 DNA reads TGTGCCAGCAGTCGCTTGACAGGGCGCTCTGGAAACACCATATATTTT.

The chain recombines TRBV4-3 with TRBJ2-5; D possibly corresponds to TRBD2 (6 bases). Germline CDR1 reads LGHNA; CDR2 reads YSLEER. V shed 4 bases and J shed 4 bases, with 13 bases lying between them. This CDR3 comprises 14 residues. The CDR3 is CASSPLRGGETQYF. CDR3 in DNA: TGCGCCAGCAGCCCCCTGCGGGGTGGAGAGACCCAGTACTTC.